What follows describes a single T cell receptor (beta chain). Its antigen is unidentified. The source of the sample is a study of shared clonotypes between healthy human individuals. General study findings and limits: Naive subsets, compared against memory subsets, generally had larger estimated richness values.

TCRdb's table, derived via immunoSEQ multiplex PCR, lists solely in-frame clones and lacks some. There are over a million clones in the sample; more than 75% occur only once, and around 0.61% lies in the top ten. Germline lookup yields CDR1 SGHNT and CDR2 YYREEE (reference sequence). V lost 4 bases and J 4 bases, leaving 14 bases between the germline ends. The CDR3 length is 14 residues. The split of CD4+ cells yielded CD45RA+ naive and CD45RA-negative memory subsets. The receptor's source is a man aged 18 to 35 in good health. Some clones in this sample may be carry-over from other donors' samples. Sequencing was done on a sample of memory CD4+ T cells from PBMCs. Subset of the sample: CD45RA-negative fraction. The chain uses TRBV5-4 and TRBJ1-1; D is unresolved. As DNA, the CDR3 is TGTGCCAGCAGCCAACTTATCGGCGCCACTGAAGCTTTCTTT. It yields the protein CASSQLIGATEAFF.